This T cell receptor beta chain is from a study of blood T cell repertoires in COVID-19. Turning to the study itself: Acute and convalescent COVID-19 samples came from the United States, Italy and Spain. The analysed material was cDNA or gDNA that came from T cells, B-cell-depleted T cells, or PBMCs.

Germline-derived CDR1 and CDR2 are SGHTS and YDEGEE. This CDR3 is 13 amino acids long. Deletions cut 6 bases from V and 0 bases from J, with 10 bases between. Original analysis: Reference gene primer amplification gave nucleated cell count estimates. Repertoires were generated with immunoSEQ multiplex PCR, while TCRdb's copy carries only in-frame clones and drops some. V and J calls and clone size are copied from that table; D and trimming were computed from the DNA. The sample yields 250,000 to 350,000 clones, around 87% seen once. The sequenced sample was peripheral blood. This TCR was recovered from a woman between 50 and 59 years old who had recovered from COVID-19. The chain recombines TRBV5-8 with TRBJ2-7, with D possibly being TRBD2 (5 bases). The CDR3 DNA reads TGTGCCAGCACCACCCGGGGCTCCTACGAGCAGTACTTC. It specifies CASTTRGSYEQYF.